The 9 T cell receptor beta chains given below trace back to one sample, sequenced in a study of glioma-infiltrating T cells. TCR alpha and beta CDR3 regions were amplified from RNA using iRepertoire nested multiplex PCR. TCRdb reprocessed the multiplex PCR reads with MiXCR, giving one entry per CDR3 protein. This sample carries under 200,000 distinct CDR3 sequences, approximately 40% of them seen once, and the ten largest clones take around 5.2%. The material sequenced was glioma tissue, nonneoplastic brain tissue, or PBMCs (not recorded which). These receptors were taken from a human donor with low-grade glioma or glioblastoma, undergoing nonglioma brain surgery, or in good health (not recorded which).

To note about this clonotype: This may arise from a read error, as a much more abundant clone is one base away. Written as DNA, the CDR3 is TGTGCCGGCAGTTTATTACAGGGGGGCAGCTGGGGCAATGAGCAGTTCTTC. Protein: CAGSLLQGGSWGNEQFF. The chain links TRBV28 to TRBJ2-1; TRBD1 matches 8 bases. The CDR3 loop spans 17 amino acids. Germline V gives CDR1 MDHEN, CDR2 SYDVKM.

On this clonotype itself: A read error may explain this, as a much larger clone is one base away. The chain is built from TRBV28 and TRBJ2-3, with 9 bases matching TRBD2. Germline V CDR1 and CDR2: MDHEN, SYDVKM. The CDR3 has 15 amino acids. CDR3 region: CASSLGGLAADKQYF. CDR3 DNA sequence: TGTGCCAGCAGTTTAGGGGGACTAGCCGCAGATAAGCAGTATTTT.

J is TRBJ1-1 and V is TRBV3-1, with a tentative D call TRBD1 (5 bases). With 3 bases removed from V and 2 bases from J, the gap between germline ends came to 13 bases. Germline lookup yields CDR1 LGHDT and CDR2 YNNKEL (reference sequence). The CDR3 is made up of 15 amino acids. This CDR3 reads CASSQGFGQNTEAFF. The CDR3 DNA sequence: TGTGCCAGCAGCCAGGGGTTCGGACAAAACACTGAAGCTTTCTTT.

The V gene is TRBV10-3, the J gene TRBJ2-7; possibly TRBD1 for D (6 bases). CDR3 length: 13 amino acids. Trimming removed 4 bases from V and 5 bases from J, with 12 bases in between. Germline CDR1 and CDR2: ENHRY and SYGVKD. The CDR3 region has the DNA TGTGCCATCAGTGGGGGACACGATAACGAGCAGTACTTC. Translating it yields CAISGGHDNEQYF.

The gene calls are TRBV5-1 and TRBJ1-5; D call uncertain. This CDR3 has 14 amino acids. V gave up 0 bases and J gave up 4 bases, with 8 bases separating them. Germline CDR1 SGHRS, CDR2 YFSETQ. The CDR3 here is CASSLEGRNQPQHF. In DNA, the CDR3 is TGCGCCAGCAGCTTGGAAGGGAGGAATCAGCCCCAGCATTTT.

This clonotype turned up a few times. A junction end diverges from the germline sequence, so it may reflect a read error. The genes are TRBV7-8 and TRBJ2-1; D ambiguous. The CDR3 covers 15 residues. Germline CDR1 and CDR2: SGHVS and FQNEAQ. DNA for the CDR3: TGTGCCAGCAGCTTAGGAACCAGCTCCTGCAATGAGCAGTTCTTC. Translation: CASSLGTSSCNEQFF.

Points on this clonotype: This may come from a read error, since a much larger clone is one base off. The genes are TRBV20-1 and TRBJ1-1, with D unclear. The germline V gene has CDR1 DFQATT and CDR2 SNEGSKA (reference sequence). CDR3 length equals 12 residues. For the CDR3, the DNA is TGCAGCGGGCTATCTACGTCCACTGAAGCTTTCTTT. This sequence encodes CSGLSTSTEAFF.

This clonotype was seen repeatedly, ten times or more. CDR3 loop: CASSLRTSGLSEQYF. As DNA, the CDR3 is TGTGCCAGCAGCTTGCGGACTAGCGGACTGTCCGAGCAGTACTTC. The chain joins TRBV5-4 to TRBJ2-7; TRBD2 aligns across 10 bases. This CDR3 has 15 amino acids. Germline V gene lookup returns CDR1 SGHNT and CDR2 YYREEE (reference sequence). V trimming: 1 base; J trimming: 6 bases; junction bases outside the gene matches: 7.

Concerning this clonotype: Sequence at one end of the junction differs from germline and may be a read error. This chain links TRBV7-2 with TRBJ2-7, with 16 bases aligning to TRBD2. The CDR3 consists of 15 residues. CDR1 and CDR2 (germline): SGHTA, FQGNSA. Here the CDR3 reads CASSYSGTSGREQDF. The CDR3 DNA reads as TGTGCCAGCAGCTATTCCGGGACTAGCGGGAGGGAGCAGGACTTC.